Described below is a single T cell receptor beta chain sequence and its context. Its antigen is unidentified. TCRdb itself ran the 5' RACE reads through MiXCR, one entry per CDR3 protein. The top ten hold under 20% of the sample, which has about 240,000 distinct CDR3 sequences, 3.6% seen once. This record belongs to a study of T cells after yellow fever vaccination. General study points: The secondary response peaked faster, at day 5 versus 15, but was weaker. Post-booster repertoires again held most primary-vaccination clones (about 96% CD4, about 90% CD8). Sorted repertoires could include abundant contaminating clonotypes from bulk cells. Some clonotypes were seen in both the CD4 and the CD8 compartments. These made up a small share and likely arose from convergent recombination.

CDR3 length: 15 amino acids. Germline-derived CDR1 and CDR2 are SNHLY and FYNNEI. The V end lost 5 bases, the J end lost 0 bases, and 10 bases lay between the germline ends. The sequences come from PBMCs, collected 15 days after the yellow fever booster vaccination. The receptor's source is a man aged 18 to 29 who received the YFV17D yellow fever vaccine. The chain uses TRBV2 and TRBJ1-4; D call uncertain. CDR3 region: CASSLQSATNEKLFF. The CDR3 DNA is TGTGCCAGCAGTCTACAGAGTGCAACTAATGAAAAACTGTTTTTT.